A selection of T cell receptor beta chains follows, all from one sample in a study of blood T cell repertoires in COVID-19. Sequenced by immunoSEQ multiplex PCR; TCRdb stores in-frame clones only, minus some. In the table there are roughly 130,000 clones, over 85% of which are singletons. Material: peripheral blood. These receptors were collected from a man aged 60 to 75 with COVID-19, enrolled during active disease. CDR3s include the opening cysteine and the closing phenylalanine or tryptophan. A D gene is named only where the DNA matches it firmly. Rows may omit the clone size; those that give it use once, few, many or a size class.

abundance: -
v_gene: TRBV30
d_gene: TRBD1
j_gene: TRBJ1-2
CDR3nt: TGTGCCTGGAGTGTTCCAGGGGGCTCTCACGATGGCTACACCTTC
CDR3aa: CAWSVPGGSHDGYTF

abundance: few
v_gene: TRBV11-2
d_gene: -
j_gene: TRBJ2-5
CDR3nt: TGTGCCAGCAGCTTAGCGGGGGAGACCCAGTACTTC
CDR3aa: CASSLAGETQYF

abundance: -
v_gene: TRBV9
d_gene: TRBD1
j_gene: TRBJ1-4
CDR3nt: TGTGCCAGCAGCGTATCAGGGGGCGCGGGGGAAAAACTGTTTTTT
CDR3aa: CASSVSGGAGEKLFF

abundance: -
v_gene: TRBV12-3/TRBV12-4
d_gene: -
j_gene: TRBJ1-5
CDR3nt: TGTGCCAGCAGTCCGACCGACTGGCCCCAGCATTTT
CDR3aa: CASSPTDWPQHF

abundance: -
v_gene: TRBV29-1
d_gene: TRBD2
j_gene: TRBJ2-1
CDR3nt: TGCAGCGTCTCGGGACTAGCGGACTACAATGAGCAGTTCTTC
CDR3aa: CSVSGLADYNEQFF

abundance: -
v_gene: TRBV29-1
d_gene: -
j_gene: TRBJ1-1
CDR3nt: TGCAGCGTTGAAACAGGGCGAATGCTCACTGAAGCTTTCTTT
CDR3aa: CSVETGRMLTEAFF

abundance: -
v_gene: TRBV12-3/TRBV12-4
d_gene: -
j_gene: TRBJ2-2
CDR3nt: TGTGCCAGCAGTCCACTGGAGGCCGGGGAGCTGTTTTTT
CDR3aa: CASSPLEAGELFF

abundance: -
v_gene: TRBV9
d_gene: -
j_gene: TRBJ2-1
CDR3nt: TGTGCCAGCAGCAACACCCCCGGGGGGCCCAATGAGCAGTTCTTC
CDR3aa: CASSNTPGGPNEQFF

abundance: -
v_gene: TRBV7-2
d_gene: -
j_gene: TRBJ1-1
CDR3nt: TGTGCCAGCAGCACTTTAACACAGCTTGAAGCTTTCTTT
CDR3aa: CASSTLTQLEAFF

abundance: -
v_gene: TRBV29-1
d_gene: -
j_gene: TRBJ2-1
CDR3nt: TGCAGCGTTGAACTGAGTTACAATGAGCAGTTCTTC
CDR3aa: CSVELSYNEQFF

abundance: -
v_gene: TRBV28
d_gene: TRBD1
j_gene: TRBJ1-5
CDR3nt: TGTGCCAGCAGTCTCACAGGGGTGGGAAGCAATCAGCCCCAGCATTTT
CDR3aa: CASSLTGVGSNQPQHF

abundance: once
v_gene: TRBV27
d_gene: -
j_gene: TRBJ1-6
CDR3nt: TGTGCCAGCAGTTTATCGACAGACGATAATTCACCCCTCCACTTT
CDR3aa: CASSLSTDDNSPLHF

abundance: once
v_gene: TRBV30
d_gene: -
j_gene: TRBJ2-2
CDR3nt: TGTGCCTGGGGTAGATCGGGCACCGGGGAGCTGTTTTTT
CDR3aa: CAWGRSGTGELFF

abundance: -
v_gene: TRBV24-1
d_gene: -
j_gene: TRBJ2-5
CDR3nt: TGTGCCACCAGTGATTTCGAATCAGGGCAAGAGACCCAGTACTTC
CDR3aa: CATSDFESGQETQYF

abundance: -
v_gene: TRBV7-9
d_gene: TRBD1
j_gene: TRBJ1-6
CDR3nt: TGTGCCAGCAGTGAACAGGGGAAGAGCTCCTATAATTCACCCCTCCACTTT
CDR3aa: CASSEQGKSSYNSPLHF

abundance: -
v_gene: TRBV27
d_gene: TRBD1
j_gene: TRBJ1-2
CDR3nt: TGTGCCAGCAGTCCCGGGACAGTCTATGGCTACACCTTC
CDR3aa: CASSPGTVYGYTF

abundance: -
v_gene: TRBV19
d_gene: -
j_gene: TRBJ1-2
CDR3nt: TGTGCCAGTAGTATAGGTCGCGGGGAAATCGATGGCTACACCTTC
CDR3aa: CASSIGRGEIDGYTF

abundance: -
v_gene: TRBV19
d_gene: -
j_gene: TRBJ1-4
CDR3nt: TGTGCCAGTAGTAACGAGGAAAAACTGTTTTTT
CDR3aa: CASSNEEKLFF

abundance: -
v_gene: TRBV7-9
d_gene: TRBD2
j_gene: TRBJ2-1
CDR3nt: TGTGCCAGCAGCTCTCCGGGACTAGCGGGACTTAGCTCCTACAATGAGCAGTTCTTC
CDR3aa: CASSSPGLAGLSSYNEQFF

abundance: -
v_gene: TRBV7-2
d_gene: TRBD2
j_gene: TRBJ2-7
CDR3nt: TGTGCCAGCACCTCTCCGGGAGGGGGTGAGCAGTACTTC
CDR3aa: CASTSPGGGEQYF

abundance: -
v_gene: TRBV5-1
d_gene: TRBD1
j_gene: TRBJ1-2
CDR3nt: TGCGCCAGCGGGTCGACAGGGAACTATGGCTACACCTTC
CDR3aa: CASGSTGNYGYTF

abundance: once
v_gene: TRBV7-9
d_gene: -
j_gene: TRBJ1-1
CDR3nt: TGTGCCGGCCAATGGGGGGGCACTGAAGCTTTCTTT
CDR3aa: CAGQWGGTEAFF

abundance: -
v_gene: TRBV11-3
d_gene: -
j_gene: TRBJ2-7
CDR3nt: TGTGCCAGCAGCTTAGATACTCATAACGAGCAGTACTTC
CDR3aa: CASSLDTHNEQYF

abundance: -
v_gene: TRBV2
d_gene: -
j_gene: TRBJ2-5
CDR3nt: TGTGCCAGCAGGGGGGCGTTCGGGTACCAAGAGACCCAGTACTTC
CDR3aa: CASRGAFGYQETQYF

abundance: -
v_gene: TRBV2
d_gene: TRBD1
j_gene: TRBJ1-2
CDR3nt: TGTGCCAGCAGTGGGGACAGGTCCGGCGGCTACACCTTC
CDR3aa: CASSGDRSGGYTF

abundance: -
v_gene: TRBV3-1/TRBV3-2
d_gene: TRBD2
j_gene: TRBJ2-5
CDR3nt: TGTGCCAGCAGGCTAGCGGGAATGGAGACCCAGTACTTC
CDR3aa: CASRLAGMETQYF

abundance: -
v_gene: TRBV7-9
d_gene: TRBD1
j_gene: TRBJ2-7
CDR3nt: TGTGCCAGCAGCTTAGACGGACAGGGGGCGCTTGAGCAGTACTTC
CDR3aa: CASSLDGQGALEQYF

abundance: -
v_gene: TRBV7-9
d_gene: -
j_gene: TRBJ2-7
CDR3nt: TGTGCCAGCAGCTCGACAGTTAGCTCCTACGAGCAGTACTTC
CDR3aa: CASSSTVSSYEQYF

abundance: -
v_gene: TRBV7-9
d_gene: -
j_gene: TRBJ2-3
CDR3nt: TGTGCCAGCACCCGAGATGGTAGCACAGATACGCAGTATTTT
CDR3aa: CASTRDGSTDTQYF

abundance: -
v_gene: TRBV5-1
d_gene: -
j_gene: TRBJ2-6
CDR3nt: TGCGCCAGCAGTGGCGGAAACTCTGGGGCCAACGTCCTGACTTTC
CDR3aa: CASSGGNSGANVLTF

abundance: once
v_gene: TRBV7-2
d_gene: -
j_gene: TRBJ1-1
CDR3nt: TGTGCCAGCAGCTTAGAAGTACCTCGGGGCACTGAAGCTTTCTTT
CDR3aa: CASSLEVPRGTEAFF

abundance: -
v_gene: TRBV5-6
d_gene: -
j_gene: TRBJ2-3
CDR3nt: TGTGCCAGCAGCCCTTCCCGCACAGATACGCAGTATTTT
CDR3aa: CASSPSRTDTQYF

abundance: -
v_gene: TRBV28
d_gene: -
j_gene: TRBJ1-6
CDR3nt: TGTGCCATAGGGGGTAGGAATTCACCCCTCCACTTT
CDR3aa: CAIGGRNSPLHF

abundance: -
v_gene: TRBV28
d_gene: -
j_gene: TRBJ1-5
CDR3nt: TGTGCCAGCAGTTCGTACCGGACAGAGTCTGGCAATCAGCCCCAGCATTTT
CDR3aa: CASSSYRTESGNQPQHF

abundance: once
v_gene: TRBV19
d_gene: -
j_gene: TRBJ2-2
CDR3nt: TGTGCCAGTAGTACGCAACGGGACAAGTCGACCGGGGAGCTGTTTTTT
CDR3aa: CASSTQRDKSTGELFF